Below, 5 T cell receptor beta chains from the same sample are listed, as sequenced in a study of blood T cell repertoires in COVID-19. The repertoire was sequenced with immunoSEQ multiplex PCR; TCRdb's copy has only in-frame clones and lacks some. The sample has under 350,000 clones, 65% to 90% seen once. The sequenced material came from peripheral blood. Every receptor here comes from a human donor in a cohort sampled during active COVID-19.

V gene TRBV12-3 or TRBV12-4 combines with J gene TRBJ1-2; maybe TRBD1 (5 bases). Trimming left V 3 bases short and J 7 bases short, with 12 bases between. The length of the CDR3 is 13 residues. CDR3 sequence: CASSFSRGGGYTF. DNA for the CDR3: TGTGCCAGCAGTTTTTCTCGGGGGGGTGGCTACACCTTC.

The chain uses TRBV4-1 and TRBJ2-3; 9 nucleotides line up with TRBD2. Germline V gives CDR1 MGHRA, CDR2 YSYEKL. The CDR3 contains 16 residues. Trimming at V came to 2 bases and at J to 2 bases, leaving 5 bases not matched to a gene. CDR3: CASSQSTSGLTDTQYF. Written as DNA, the CDR3 is TGCGCCAGCAGCCAATCGACTAGCGGACTCACAGATACGCAGTATTTT.

The V gene is TRBV28, the J gene TRBJ1-5; D remains ambiguous. The CDR3 is 15 residues long. With 3 bases removed from V and 1 base from J, the gap between germline ends came to 10 bases. The germline gives CDR1 MDHEN, CDR2 SYDVKM. CDR3 protein: CASSLGRPSNQPQHF. Here the CDR3 DNA reads TGTGCCAGCAGTTTGGGGAGACCAAGCAATCAGCCCCAGCATTTT.

V gene TRBV7-2 combines with J gene TRBJ2-3; 8 bases fit TRBD2. In germline, CDR1 is SGHTA, CDR2 FQGNSA. This CDR3 region has 15 residues. With 8 bases clipped from V and 4 bases from J, the junction kept 11 bases outside the gene matches. Written as DNA, the CDR3 is TGTGCCAGCGGAGCGTCCGGGACTAGATCAGATACGCAGTATTTT. It codes for CASGASGTRSDTQYF.

The rearrangement uses TRBV19 and TRBJ2-7, with 9 bases identical to TRBD1. The V and J ends lost 8 bases and 5 bases, in that order; junction bases with no gene match: 19. CDR1 is LNHDA, CDR2 SQIVND, per germline (reference sequence). The CDR3 consists of 17 residues. This chain's CDR3 is CASRVWGTGTGSNEQYF. The CDR3 nucleotides are TGTGCCAGTCGAGTGTGGGGAACCGGGACAGGGAGCAACGAGCAGTACTTC.